What follows are 22 T cell receptor beta chains derived from one specimen sequenced in a study of T cells in localized non-small cell lung cancer (dated by TCRdb to 2018 to 2021). Receptor amplification or capture employed the immunoSEQ multiplex PCR assay. TCRdb took this table from immuneACCESS and kept in-frame rearrangements with V and J called. Such tables lack part of the clones; where checked against another copy, unresolved V genes explain under half of the gap, and the rest is unexplained. The sample table shows about 40,000 clones, and around 86% are seen once. The ten most abundant clones make up roughly 6.6% of the sample. The sequences come from peripheral blood mononuclear cells, collected before any cancer treatment. The receptor source for this set is a male donor older than 55 with stage II lung adenocarcinoma.

The chain carries TRBV4-3 and TRBJ1-1; 7 bases are shared with TRBD1. This CDR3 contains 17 residues. In germline, CDR1 is LGHNA, CDR2 YSLEER. J gave up 2 bases and V 0 bases, and 9 bases lay outside the gene matches. The CDR3 sequence: CASSQDSEAGGNTEAFF. The CDR3 DNA reads TGCGCCAGCAGCCAAGATAGTGAGGCAGGGGGTAACACTGAAGCTTTCTTT.

This clone was observed a single time. CDR3 region: CASSHPSRNEQFF. The CDR3 coding sequence is TGCGCCAGCAGCCACCCCTCTCGTAATGAGCAGTTCTTC. The chain employs TRBV4-1 and TRBJ2-1, with D hard to call. The CDR3 extends over 13 amino acids. The ends were cut back, 3 bases at V and 7 bases at J, with 10 bases in the middle. The germline CDR1 and CDR2 sequences are MGHRA and YSYEKL.

The V and J genes are TRBV6-5 and TRBJ2-7; TRBD2 agrees at 12 bases. The CDR3 is 15 amino acids. CDR1 and CDR2 from the germline V gene are MNHEY and SVGAGI. V shed 5 bases and J 6 bases; nucleotides not matched to a gene: 8. Here the CDR3 reads CASSPPTSGRAEQYF. CDR3 bases: TGTGCCAGCAGTCCTCCGACTAGCGGGAGAGCCGAGCAGTACTTC.

The chain couples TRBV5-1 to TRBJ2-4, with D tentatively TRBD1 or TRBD2 (5 bases each). Germline CDR1 is SGHRS and CDR2 is YFSETQ. This CDR3 has 16 amino acids. With 0 bases removed from V and 1 base from J, the gap between germline ends came to 11 bases. CDR3 sequence reads: CASSLEPGTAKNIQYF. The CDR3, as DNA: TGCGCCAGCAGCTTGGAGCCAGGGACCGCCAAAAACATTCAGTACTTC. The variable domain in full, with the rest retrieved from reference TRBV5-1 and TRBJ2-4, is KAGVTQTPRYLIKTRGQQVTLSCSPISGHRSVSWYQQTPGQGLQFLFEYFSETQRNKGNFPGRFSGRQFSNSRSEMNVSTLELGDSALYLCASSLEPGTAKNIQYFGAGTRLSVL.

The V gene is TRBV11-1, the J gene TRBJ2-2; D may be TRBD1 or TRBD2 (5 bases each). V was cut by 5 bases and J by 2 bases, with 15 bases left in between. Germline V gene data show CDR1 as SGHAT and CDR2 as FQDESV (reference sequence). CDR3 length: 16 amino acids. The CDR3 DNA reads as TGTGCCAGCAGCCCGAGGGGAGCGGTCAACACCGGGGAGCTGTTTTTT. It encodes CASSPRGAVNTGELFF. Based on the CDR3 plus reference TRBV11-1 and TRBJ2-2, the full variable domain is EAEVAQSPRYKITEKSQAVAFWCDPISGHATLYWYRQILGQGPELLVQFQDESVVDDSQLPKDRFSAERLKGVDSTLKIQPAELGDSAMYLCASSPRGAVNTGELFFGEGSRLTVL.

This chain uses TRBV5-6 with TRBJ2-7; D is uncertain. CDR3 length: 12 amino acids. In germline, CDR1 is SGHDT, CDR2 YYEEEE. The V and J ends lost 1 base and 3 bases respectively, with 5 bases between them. CDR3 sequence (DNA): TGTGCCAGCAGCTTGACTCTCTACGAGCAGTACTTC. Translated, it gives CASSLTLYEQYF.

V and J are TRBV19 and TRBJ1-1; TRBD1 is a possible D gene (6 bases). The V end was cut by 7 bases, the J end by 3 bases, with 15 bases between. CDR3 length equals 14 residues. Germline CDR1 is LNHDA and CDR2 is SQIVND (reference sequence). CDR3 coding DNA: TGTGCCAGTAAGGGGGGGAACTTTGACACTGAAGCTTTCTTT. Translated, it gives CASKGGNFDTEAFF.

This rearrangement joins TRBV5-1 to TRBJ2-1; 7 bases map to TRBD2. Germline V gene data show CDR1 as SGHRS and CDR2 as YFSETQ. With V trimmed by 1 base and J by 6 bases, 7 bases remained unmatched. The CDR3 loop spans 15 amino acids. The DNA for the CDR3 is TGCGCCAGCAGCTTGTTCAGCGGGGAGGGCAATGAGCAGTTCTTC. Its translation is CASSLFSGEGNEQFF. The complete variable domain, with remaining parts taken from reference TRBV5-1 and TRBJ2-1, reads KAGVTQTPRYLIKTRGQQVTLSCSPISGHRSVSWYQQTPGQGLQFLFEYFSETQRNKGNFPGRFSGRQFSNSRSEMNVSTLELGDSALYLCASSLFSGEGNEQFFGPGTRLTVL.

V gene TRBV28 combines with J gene TRBJ2-5, with 7 bases identical to TRBD1. The CDR3 sequence is 14 residues long. Per germline, CDR1 MDHEN and CDR2 SYDVKM. V trimming: 6 bases; J trimming: 4 bases; junction bases outside the gene matches: 8. CDR3 coding DNA: TGTGCCAGCAGCCTGACAGGGAATCGAGAGACCCAGTACTTC. Its translation is CASSLTGNRETQYF.

V gene TRBV7-2 combines with J gene TRBJ1-1; perhaps TRBD1 as D (5 bases). Looked up from germline, CDR1 is SGHTA and CDR2 is FQGNSA. The ends were cut back, 0 bases at V and 5 bases at J, with 13 bases in the middle. The CDR3 loop spans 15 amino acids. The CDR3 is CASSLAFGGGTEAFF. DNA for the CDR3: TGTGCCAGCAGCTTAGCGTTCGGGGGAGGGACTGAAGCTTTCTTT.

This clone was seen once. The J gene is TRBJ2-3, the V gene TRBV30; the D is unclear. V shed 2 bases and J shed 0 bases, with 15 bases lying between them. The CDR3 runs 16 residues. Per germline, CDR1 GTSNPN and CDR2 SVGIG (reference sequence). The CDR3: CAWSRWQVASTDTQYF. The CDR3 bases are TGTGCCTGGAGTCGTTGGCAGGTGGCTAGCACAGATACGCAGTATTTT. Combining the CDR3 with reference TRBV30 and TRBJ2-3 gives the whole variable domain SQTIHQWPATLVQPVGSPLSLECTVEGTSNPNLYWYRQAAGRGLQLLFYSVGIGQISSEVPQNLSASRPQDRQFILSSKKLLLSDSGFYLCAWSRWQVASTDTQYFGPGTRLTVL.

The chain links TRBV30 to TRBJ1-4; 9 positions agree with TRBD1. CDR1 is GTSNPN and CDR2 is SVGIG in the germline V gene (reference sequence). CDR3 length equals 15 residues. After removal of 1 base from V and 8 bases from J, the junction contained 8 bases not matched to a gene. CDR3 residues: CAWSALDRGDEKLFF. The CDR3 region has the DNA TGTGCCTGGAGTGCCCTCGACAGGGGGGACGAAAAACTGTTTTTT.

The V gene is TRBV30, the J gene TRBJ2-5, with 7 bases identical to TRBD1. Germline assignment: CDR1 GTSNPN and CDR2 SVGIG (reference sequence). This CDR3 has 16 residues. V shed 2 bases, J shed 1 base, and the junction held 10 bases outside the gene matches. DNA for the CDR3: TGTGCCTGGAGTCGACAGGGCTTAAGCTTCCAAGAGACCCAGTACTTC. Amino acid sequence: CAWSRQGLSFQETQYF.

The V call is TRBV7-9, the J call TRBJ1-4; tentatively, D is TRBD1 (5 bases). Looked up from germline, CDR1 is SEHNR and CDR2 is FQNEAQ (reference sequence). The ends were cut back, 5 bases at V and 3 bases at J, with 13 bases in the middle. The CDR3 extends over 15 amino acids. CDR3 amino acids: CASSPRERANEKLFF. CDR3 DNA sequence: TGTGCCAGCAGCCCCAGGGAGCGAGCTAATGAAAAACTGTTTTTT.

V is TRBV6-5 and J is TRBJ2-6; D remains ambiguous. Between the trimmed V and J ends, which lost 3 bases and 3 bases, there was a span of 0 bases. Germline loops: CDR1 MNHEY, CDR2 SVGAGI. This CDR3 region has 12 residues. CDR3 sequence: CASSYGANVLTF. Written as DNA, the CDR3 is TGTGCCAGCAGTTATGGGGCCAACGTCCTGACTTTC.

This clone showed up just once. The chain carries TRBV19 and TRBJ2-2; the D gene is possibly TRBD1 (5 bases). V lost 10 bases, J lost 6 bases, and 18 bases lay in between. This CDR3 spans 14 amino acids. Germline values: CDR1 LNHDA, CDR2 SQIVND (reference sequence). CDR3 region: CATRRQGVPGELFF. The CDR3 DNA is TGTGCCACTCGGCGGCAAGGGGTCCCCGGGGAGCTGTTTTTT.

The chain links TRBV27 to TRBJ1-2; D is unclear. The CDR3 contains 14 residues. Germline-derived CDR1 and CDR2 are MNHEY and SMNVEV (reference sequence). With 3 bases removed from V and 0 bases from J, the gap between germline ends came to 8 bases. CDR3 sequence: CASSFLASNYGYTF. The CDR3 DNA reads TGTGCCAGCAGTTTTTTAGCTTCTAACTATGGCTACACCTTC.

The gene calls are TRBV7-2 and TRBJ1-2; the D gene is possibly TRBD1 (5 bases). Germline loops: CDR1 SGHTA, CDR2 FQGNSA. Trimming left V 1 base short and J 13 bases short, with 10 bases between. CDR3 size: 11 residues. CDR3 DNA sequence: TGTGCCAGCAGCTTAGGGGGCTCTTTCACCTTC. This codes for CASSLGGSFTF.

V and J are TRBV19 and TRBJ2-1; D uncertain. V was pared by 6 bases and J by 4 bases, with 13 bases between. Germline values: CDR1 LNHDA, CDR2 SQIVND (reference sequence). The CDR3 spans 14 residues. This CDR3 reads CASSLRARYNEQFF. The CDR3 coding sequence is TGTGCCAGTAGCCTCCGTGCGAGGTACAATGAGCAGTTCTTC.

This chain connects TRBV7-3 to TRBJ2-7; 7 bases are shared with TRBD1. The V and J ends lost 4 bases and 6 bases, in that order; junction bases with no gene match: 9. This CDR3 spans 14 amino acids. Germline V gives CDR1 SGHTA, CDR2 FQGTGA. In nucleotides, the CDR3 is TGTGCCAGCAGCTCTGGGGGAAAGGGGGCCGAGCAGTACTTC. The encoded protein is CASSSGGKGAEQYF.

V is TRBV6-5 and J is TRBJ2-7, with TRBD1 as a possible D gene (5 bases). The CDR3 has 15 residues. Trimming left V 6 bases short and J 2 bases short, with 17 bases between. The germline V gene encodes CDR1 MNHEY and CDR2 SVGAGI. In nucleotides, the CDR3 is TGTGCCAGCAGCCCCTATTCGCAGGGCCCCTACGAGCAGTACTTC. Amino acid sequence: CASSPYSQGPYEQYF.

The rearrangement uses TRBV6-5 and TRBJ2-1; weak D call: TRBD1 (6 bases). Looked up from germline, CDR1 is MNHEY and CDR2 is SVGAGI. V was pared by 0 bases and J by 4 bases, with 13 bases between. The length of the CDR3 is 16 residues. CDR3 amino acids: CASSYSAGDLYNEQFF. The CDR3 DNA reads as TGTGCCAGCAGTTACTCAGCAGGGGACCTATACAATGAGCAGTTCTTC.